These T cell receptor beta chains were read from a single sample in a study of shared clonotypes between healthy human individuals. Sequenced by immunoSEQ multiplex PCR; TCRdb stores in-frame clones only, minus some. The sample has 2 million to 2.5 million clones; 85% to 95% are singletons. Material: naive CD4+ T cells from PBMCs. The receptors originated from a man in his late teens or twenties in good health. Some clones in this sample may be carry-over from other donors' samples. Each CDR3 is given with its conserved first and last residue. D genes are given only for firm matches. Rows give clone size only sometimes, using once, few, many, or a class for an expanded clone.

.,15,TRBD2,TRBV7-9,TRBJ2-7,CASSPGTSMVDEQYF,TGTGCCAGCAGCCCCGGGACTAGTATGGTTGACGAGCAGTACTTC
.,15,.,TRBV9,TRBJ1-5,CASSKDGYSNQPQHF,TGTGCCAGCAGCAAAGACGGATATAGCAATCAGCCCCAGCATTTT
.,15,.,TRBV28,TRBJ2-3,CASSLRDGGADTQYF,TGTGCCAGCAGTCTAAGGGACGGGGGCGCAGATACGCAGTATTTT
.,14,TRBD1,TRBV18,TRBJ2-7,CASSPGQGSYEQYF,TGTGCCAGCTCGCCGGGACAGGGATCCTACGAGCAGTACTTC
once,14,TRBD2,TRBV7-9,TRBJ2-1,CASSTSGSGNEQFF,TGTGCCAGCAGCACGAGCGGGAGTGGCAATGAGCAGTTCTTC
.,14,.,TRBV28,TRBJ1-2,CASSPPNPIYGYTF,TGTGCCAGCAGTCCCCCCAATCCGATCTATGGCTACACCTTC
.,16,TRBD2,TRBV18,TRBJ2-7,CASSPPGGRAEGEQYF,TGTGCCAGCTCACCACCGGGCGGGAGGGCCGAAGGCGAGCAGTACTTC
.,14,.,TRBV4-2,TRBJ1-4,CASSRLLVNEKLFF,TGTGCCAGCAGCCGACTGCTGGTTAATGAAAAACTGTTTTTT
.,14,TRBD1,TRBV12-5,TRBJ2-2,CASGSGQGNGELFF,TGTGCTAGTGGTTCGGGACAGGGGAACGGGGAGCTGTTTTTT
.,19,.,TRBV28,TRBJ2-5,CATGLSGRWEVPRRETQYF,TGTGCCACAGGATTGTCCGGCAGATGGGAGGTCCCAAGGCGGGAGACCCAGTACTTC
.,14,TRBD1,TRBV15,TRBJ2-4,CATSKTGGKNIQYF,TGTGCCACCAGTAAAACAGGGGGGAAAAACATTCAGTACTTC
.,16,TRBD2,TRBV15,TRBJ2-7,CATSREGRTRANEQYF,TGTGCCACCAGCAGAGAAGGGAGGACTAGGGCGAATGAGCAGTACTTC
.,12,TRBD2,TRBV6-5,TRBJ2-7,CASSQTSGEQYF,TGTGCCAGCAGCCAGACTAGCGGCGAGCAGTACTTC
.,14,.,TRBV2,TRBJ1-5,CASWGGAGNQPQHF,TGTGCCAGCTGGGGAGGGGCGGGCAATCAGCCCCAGCATTTT
.,12,.,TRBV5-1,TRBJ2-5,CASSLNGETQYF,TGCGCCAGCAGCTTGAATGGAGAGACCCAGTACTTC
.,12,.,TRBV7-9,TRBJ1-4,CASSPGSEKLFF,TGTGCCAGCAGCCCGGGCAGTGAAAAACTGTTTTTT
.,15,.,TRBV28,TRBJ2-2,CASPQGQGVTGELFF,TGTGCCAGCCCGCAGGGGCAGGGAGTCACCGGGGAGCTGTTTTTT
.,15,.,TRBV18,TRBJ1-5,CASSSTDAGNQPQHF,TGTGCCAGCTCCTCCACCGACGCGGGCAATCAGCCCCAGCATTTT
.,16,TRBD2,TRBV15,TRBJ2-3,CATSRTSGRFADTQYF,TGTGCCACCAGCAGGACTAGCGGGAGATTCGCGGATACGCAGTATTTT
.,16,TRBD2,TRBV9,TRBJ2-3,CASSGQKAGGPDTQYF,TGTGCCAGCAGCGGACAGAAAGCGGGAGGCCCAGATACGCAGTATTTT
.,11,.,TRBV30,TRBJ2-5,CAWSVGETQYF,TGTGCCTGGAGTGTAGGTGAGACCCAGTACTTC
.,15,.,TRBV5-4,TRBJ1-1,CASSSPPSKNTEAFF,TGTGCCAGCAGCTCACCACCTTCGAAGAACACTGAAGCTTTCTTT
.,14,.,TRBV28,TRBJ2-1,CASNLNGIINEQFF,TGTGCCAGCAATCTTAACGGGATTATCAATGAGCAGTTCTTC
.,15,TRBD1,TRBV29-1,TRBJ2-1,CSAQGTAPSYNEQFF,TGCAGCGCCCAAGGGACAGCCCCATCCTACAATGAGCAGTTCTTC
.,14,.,TRBV5-1,TRBJ2-3,CASSPGAGADTQYF,TGCGCCAGCAGCCCGGGGGCAGGGGCAGATACGCAGTATTTT
.,12,.,TRBV28,TRBJ2-7,CASSAGRYEQYF,TGTGCCAGCAGTGCGGGCCGCTACGAGCAGTACTTC
.,14,.,TRBV1,TRBJ2-2,CTSSQVGRSGELFF,TGCACCAGCAGCCAAGTTGGGAGGTCCGGGGAGCTGTTTTTT
.,15,TRBD1,TRBV5-4,TRBJ2-5,CASSLEGALGETQYF,TGTGCCAGCAGCTTGGAGGGGGCCTTGGGAGAGACCCAGTACTTC
.,14,TRBD1,TRBV5-4,TRBJ2-7,CASSPGTGTREQYF,TGTGCCAGCAGCCCCGGGACAGGGACCCGCGAGCAGTACTTC
.,15,.,TRBV6-5,TRBJ2-7,CASSYSGHLDYEQYF,TGTGCCAGCAGTTACTCGGGACACCTGGACTACGAGCAGTACTTC
.,13,.,TRBV6-4,TRBJ1-1,CASSNTGNTEAFF,TGTGCCAGCAGTAACACAGGGAACACTGAAGCTTTCTTT
.,19,TRBD2,TRBV6-1,TRBJ2-1,CASSEYPPERGRSYNEQFF,TGTGCCAGCAGTGAATATCCTCCAGAGCGCGGGAGATCCTACAATGAGCAGTTCTTC
once,14,TRBD2,TRBV27,TRBJ2-7,CATRTSGGTYEQYF,TGTGCAACACGAACTAGCGGGGGGACCTACGAGCAGTACTTC
.,13,.,TRBV2,TRBJ1-1,CASSAHSYTEAFF,TGTGCCAGCAGTGCTCACAGCTATACTGAAGCTTTCTTT
.,17,.,TRBV7-3,TRBJ2-2,CASSLSFGSLNTGELFF,TGTGCCAGCAGCTTAAGTTTCGGGAGTTTGAACACCGGGGAGCTGTTTTTT
.,16,TRBD1,TRBV7-2,TRBJ1-4,CASSGQGGLTNEKLFF,TGTGCCAGCAGCGGCCAGGGGGGGCTAACTAATGAAAAACTGTTTTTT